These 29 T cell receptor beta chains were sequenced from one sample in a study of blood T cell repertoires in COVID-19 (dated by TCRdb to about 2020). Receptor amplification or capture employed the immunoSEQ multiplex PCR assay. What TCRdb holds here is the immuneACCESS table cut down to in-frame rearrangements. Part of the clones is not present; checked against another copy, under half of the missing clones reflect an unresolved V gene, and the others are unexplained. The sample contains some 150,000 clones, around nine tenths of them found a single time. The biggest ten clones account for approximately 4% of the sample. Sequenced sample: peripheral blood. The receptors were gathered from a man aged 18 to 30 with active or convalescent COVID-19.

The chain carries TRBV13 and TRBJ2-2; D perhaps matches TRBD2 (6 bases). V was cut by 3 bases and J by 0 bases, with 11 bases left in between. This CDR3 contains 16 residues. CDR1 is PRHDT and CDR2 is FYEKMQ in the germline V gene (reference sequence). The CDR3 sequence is CASSLPSGANTGELFF. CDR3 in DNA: TGTGCCAGCAGCTTGCCGTCGGGGGCGAACACCGGGGAGCTGTTTTTT.

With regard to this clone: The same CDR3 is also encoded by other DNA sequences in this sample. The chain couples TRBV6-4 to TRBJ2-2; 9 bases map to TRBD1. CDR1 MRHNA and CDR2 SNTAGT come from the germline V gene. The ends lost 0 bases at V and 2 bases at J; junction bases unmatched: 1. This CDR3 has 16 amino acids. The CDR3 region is CASSDSGQGNTGELFF. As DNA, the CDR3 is TGTGCCAGCAGTGACTCGGGACAGGGAAACACCGGGGAGCTGTTTTTT.

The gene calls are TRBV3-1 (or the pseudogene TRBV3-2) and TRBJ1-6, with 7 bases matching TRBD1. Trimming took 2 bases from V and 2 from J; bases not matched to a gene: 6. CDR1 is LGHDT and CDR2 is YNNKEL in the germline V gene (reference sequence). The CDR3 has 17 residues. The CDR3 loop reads CASSQRDSKAYNSPLHF. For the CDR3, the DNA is TGTGCCAGCAGCCAACGGGACAGCAAGGCCTATAATTCACCCCTCCACTTT.

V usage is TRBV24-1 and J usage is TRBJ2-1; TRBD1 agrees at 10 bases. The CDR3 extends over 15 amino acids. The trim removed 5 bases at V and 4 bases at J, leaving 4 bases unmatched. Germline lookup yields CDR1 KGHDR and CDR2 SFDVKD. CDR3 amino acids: CATSGGTGVYNEQFF. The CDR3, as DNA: TGTGCCACCAGTGGCGGGACAGGGGTGTACAATGAGCAGTTCTTC.

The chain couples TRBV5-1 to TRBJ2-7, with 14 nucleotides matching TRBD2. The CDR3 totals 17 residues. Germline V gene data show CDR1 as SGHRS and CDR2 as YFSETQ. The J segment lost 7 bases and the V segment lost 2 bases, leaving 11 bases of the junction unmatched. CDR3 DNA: TGCGCCAGCAGCTTTGGGACTAGCGGGAGATATGGGAGAGAGCAGTACTTC. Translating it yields CASSFGTSGRYGREQYF. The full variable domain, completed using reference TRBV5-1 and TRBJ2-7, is KAGVTQTPRYLIKTRGQQVTLSCSPISGHRSVSWYQQTPGQGLQFLFEYFSETQRNKGNFPGRFSGRQFSNSRSEMNVSTLELGDSALYLCASSFGTSGRYGREQYFGPGTRLTVT.

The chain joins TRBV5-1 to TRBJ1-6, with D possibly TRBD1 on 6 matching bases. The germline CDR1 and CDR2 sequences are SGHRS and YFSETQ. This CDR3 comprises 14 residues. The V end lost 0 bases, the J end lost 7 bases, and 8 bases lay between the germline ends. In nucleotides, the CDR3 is TGCGCCAGCAGCTTGGACAGGGCGAATTCACCCCTCCACTTT. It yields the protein CASSLDRANSPLHF.

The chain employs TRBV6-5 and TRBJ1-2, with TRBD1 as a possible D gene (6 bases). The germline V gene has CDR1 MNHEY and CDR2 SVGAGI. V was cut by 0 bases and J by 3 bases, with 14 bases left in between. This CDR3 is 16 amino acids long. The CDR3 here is CASSYSSPRGDYGYTF. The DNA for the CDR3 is TGTGCCAGCAGTTACTCGTCCCCCAGGGGTGACTATGGCTACACCTTC.

CDR3 DNA: TGTGCCAGCAGTGAGACACCCAACTCACCCCTCCACTTT. It translates to CASSETPNSPLHF. The chain joins TRBV6-1 to TRBJ1-6; D uncertain. Germline CDR1 and CDR2: MNHNS and SASEGT. Between the trimmed V and J ends, which lost 3 bases and 10 bases, there was a span of 10 bases. The CDR3 contains 13 residues.

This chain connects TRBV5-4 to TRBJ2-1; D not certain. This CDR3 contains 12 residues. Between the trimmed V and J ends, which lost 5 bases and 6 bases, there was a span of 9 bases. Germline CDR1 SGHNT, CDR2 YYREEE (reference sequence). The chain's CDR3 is CASSSRGNEQFF. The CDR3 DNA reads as TGTGCCAGCAGTTCGAGAGGCAATGAGCAGTTCTTC.

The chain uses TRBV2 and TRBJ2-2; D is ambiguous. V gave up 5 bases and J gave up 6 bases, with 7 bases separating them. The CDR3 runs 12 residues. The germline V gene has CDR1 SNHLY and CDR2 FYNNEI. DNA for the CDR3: TGTGCCAGCAGTTTGAGTGCCGGGGAGCTGTTTTTT. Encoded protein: CASSLSAGELFF. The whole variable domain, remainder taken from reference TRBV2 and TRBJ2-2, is EPEVTQTPSHQVTQMGQEVILRCVPISNHLYFYWYRQILGQKVEFLVSFYNNEISEKSEIFDDQFSVERPDGSNFTLKIRSTKLEDSAMYFCASSLSAGELFFGEGSRLTVL.

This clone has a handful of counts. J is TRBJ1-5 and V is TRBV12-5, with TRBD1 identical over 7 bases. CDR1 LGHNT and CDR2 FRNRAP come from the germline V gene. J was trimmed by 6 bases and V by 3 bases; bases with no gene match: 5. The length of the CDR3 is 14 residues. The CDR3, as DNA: TGTGCTAGTGGTTTAGGGACAGCTACTCAGCCCCAGCATTTT. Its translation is CASGLGTATQPQHF.

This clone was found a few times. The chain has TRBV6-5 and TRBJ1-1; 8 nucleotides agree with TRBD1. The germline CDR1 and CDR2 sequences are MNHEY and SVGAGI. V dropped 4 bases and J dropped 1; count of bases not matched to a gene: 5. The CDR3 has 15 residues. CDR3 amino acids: CASSSLGQANTEAFF. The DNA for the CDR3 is TGTGCCAGCAGTTCGCTGGGACAGGCGAACACTGAAGCTTTCTTT.

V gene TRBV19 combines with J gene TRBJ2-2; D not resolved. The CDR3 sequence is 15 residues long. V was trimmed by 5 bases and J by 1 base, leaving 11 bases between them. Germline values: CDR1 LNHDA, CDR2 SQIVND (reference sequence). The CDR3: CASSLPRGNTGELFF. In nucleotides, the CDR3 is TGTGCCAGTAGTCTCCCCCGCGGGAACACCGGGGAGCTGTTTTTT. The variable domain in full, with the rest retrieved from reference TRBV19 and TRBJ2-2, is DGGITQSPKYLFRKEGQNVTLSCEQNLNHDAMYWYRQDPGQGLRLIYYSQIVNDFQKGDIAEGYSVSREKKESFPLTVTSAQKNPTAFYLCASSLPRGNTGELFFGEGSRLTVL.

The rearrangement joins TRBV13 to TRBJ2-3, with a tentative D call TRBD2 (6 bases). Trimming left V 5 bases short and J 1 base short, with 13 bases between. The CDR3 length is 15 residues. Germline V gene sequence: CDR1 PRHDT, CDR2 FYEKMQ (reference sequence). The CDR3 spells CASSVGSMGTDTQYF. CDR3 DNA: TGTGCCAGCAGCGTCGGGAGTATGGGCACAGATACGCAGTATTTT.

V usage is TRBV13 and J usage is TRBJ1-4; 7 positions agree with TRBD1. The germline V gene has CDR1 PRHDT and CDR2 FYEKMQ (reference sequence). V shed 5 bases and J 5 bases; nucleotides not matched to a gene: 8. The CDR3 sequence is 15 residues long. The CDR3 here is CASSPRTGQNEKLFF. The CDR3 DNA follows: TGTGCCAGCAGCCCCCGGACAGGCCAGAATGAAAAACTGTTTTTT.

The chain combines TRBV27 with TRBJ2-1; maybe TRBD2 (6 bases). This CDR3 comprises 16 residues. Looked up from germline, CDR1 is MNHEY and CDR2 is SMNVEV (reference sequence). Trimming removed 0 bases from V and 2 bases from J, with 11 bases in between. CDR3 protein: CASSLSLEGPYNEQFF. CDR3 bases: TGTGCCAGCAGTTTATCTCTGGAGGGCCCCTACAATGAGCAGTTCTTC.

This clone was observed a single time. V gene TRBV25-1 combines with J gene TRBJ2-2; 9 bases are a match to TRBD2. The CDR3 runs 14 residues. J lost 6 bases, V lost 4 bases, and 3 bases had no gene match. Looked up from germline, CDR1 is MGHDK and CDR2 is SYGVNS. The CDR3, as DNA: TGTGCCAGCAGTGCCAGGACTAGCGCCGGGGAGCTGTTTTTT. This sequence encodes CASSARTSAGELFF.

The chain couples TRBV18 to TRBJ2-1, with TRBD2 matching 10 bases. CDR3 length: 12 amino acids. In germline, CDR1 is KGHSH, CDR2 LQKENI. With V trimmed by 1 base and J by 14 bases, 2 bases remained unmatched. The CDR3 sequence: CASSPLGLAEFF. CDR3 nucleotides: TGTGCCAGCTCACCACTAGGACTAGCGGAGTTCTTC.

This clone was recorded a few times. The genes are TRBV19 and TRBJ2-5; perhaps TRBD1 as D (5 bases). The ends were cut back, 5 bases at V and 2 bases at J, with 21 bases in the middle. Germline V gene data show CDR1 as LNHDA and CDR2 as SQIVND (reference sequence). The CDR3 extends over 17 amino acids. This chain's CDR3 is CASSLSGIYSTQETQYF. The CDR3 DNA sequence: TGTGCCAGTAGTCTGTCAGGGATTTATTCTACTCAAGAGACCCAGTACTTC.

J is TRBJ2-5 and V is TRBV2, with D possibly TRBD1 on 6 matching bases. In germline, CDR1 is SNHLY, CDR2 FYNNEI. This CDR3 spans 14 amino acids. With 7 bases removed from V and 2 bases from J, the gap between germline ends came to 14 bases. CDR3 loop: CASIRTVNQETQYF. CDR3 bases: TGTGCCAGCATCAGGACAGTTAATCAAGAGACCCAGTACTTC. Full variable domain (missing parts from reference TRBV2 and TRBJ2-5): EPEVTQTPSHQVTQMGQEVILRCVPISNHLYFYWYRQILGQKVEFLVSFYNNEISEKSEIFDDQFSVERPDGSNFTLKIRSTKLEDSAMYFCASIRTVNQETQYFGPGTRLLVL.

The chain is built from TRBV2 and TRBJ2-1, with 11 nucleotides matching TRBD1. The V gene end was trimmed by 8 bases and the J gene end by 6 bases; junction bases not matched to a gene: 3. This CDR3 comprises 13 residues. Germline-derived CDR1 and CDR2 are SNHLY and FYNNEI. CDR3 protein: CASAGTGGNEQFF. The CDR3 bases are TGTGCCAGCGCCGGGACAGGGGGCAATGAGCAGTTCTTC.

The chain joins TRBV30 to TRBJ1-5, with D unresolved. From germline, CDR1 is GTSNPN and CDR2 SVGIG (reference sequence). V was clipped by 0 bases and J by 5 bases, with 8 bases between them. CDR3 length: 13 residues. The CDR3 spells CAWSVSNYQPQHF. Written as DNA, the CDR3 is TGTGCCTGGAGTGTATCTAACTATCAGCCCCAGCATTTT.

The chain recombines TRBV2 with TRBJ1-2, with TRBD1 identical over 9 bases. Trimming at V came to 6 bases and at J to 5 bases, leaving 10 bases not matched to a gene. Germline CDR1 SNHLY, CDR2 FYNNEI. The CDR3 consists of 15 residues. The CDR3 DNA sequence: TGTGCCAGCAGAGAGGGGACAGGGTCAAGTTATGGCTACACCTTC. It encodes CASREGTGSSYGYTF.

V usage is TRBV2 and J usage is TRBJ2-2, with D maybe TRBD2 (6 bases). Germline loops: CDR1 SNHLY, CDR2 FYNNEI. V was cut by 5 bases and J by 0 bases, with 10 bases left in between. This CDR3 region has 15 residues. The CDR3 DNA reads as TGTGCCAGCAGTCGGCTAGCGACGAACACCGGGGAGCTGTTTTTT. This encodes CASSRLATNTGELFF.

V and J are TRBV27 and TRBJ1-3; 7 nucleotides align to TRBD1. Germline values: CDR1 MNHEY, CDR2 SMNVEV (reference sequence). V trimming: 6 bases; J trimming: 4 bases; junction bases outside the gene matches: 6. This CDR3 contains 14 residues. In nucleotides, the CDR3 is TGTGCCAGCAGACCGACAGGGAACGGAAACACCATATATTTT. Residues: CASRPTGNGNTIYF.

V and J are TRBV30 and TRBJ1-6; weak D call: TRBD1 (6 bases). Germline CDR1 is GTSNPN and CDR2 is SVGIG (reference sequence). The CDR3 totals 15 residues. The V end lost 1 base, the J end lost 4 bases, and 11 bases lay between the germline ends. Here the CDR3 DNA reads TGTGCCTGGAGTGCCGCTCAGGGGTATAATTCACCCCTCCACTTT. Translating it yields CAWSAAQGYNSPLHF.

CDR3 in DNA: TGTGCCAGCAGTAGCGGGGGCCTCTACGAGCAGTACGTC. Its protein product is CASSSGGLYEQYV. This chain links TRBV6-2 or TRBV6-3 with TRBJ2-7; 8 bases are shared with TRBD2. The V gene end was trimmed by 5 bases and the J gene end by 3 bases; junction bases not matched to a gene: 3. The CDR3 is 13 amino acids. Germline values: CDR1 MNHEY, CDR2 SVGEGT.

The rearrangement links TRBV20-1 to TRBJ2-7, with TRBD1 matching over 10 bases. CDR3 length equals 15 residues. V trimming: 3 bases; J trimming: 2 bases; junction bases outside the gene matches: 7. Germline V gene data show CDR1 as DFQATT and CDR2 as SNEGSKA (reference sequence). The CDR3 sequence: CSASPMDRGTYEQYV. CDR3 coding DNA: TGCAGTGCTAGTCCGATGGACAGGGGGACCTACGAGCAGTACGTC.

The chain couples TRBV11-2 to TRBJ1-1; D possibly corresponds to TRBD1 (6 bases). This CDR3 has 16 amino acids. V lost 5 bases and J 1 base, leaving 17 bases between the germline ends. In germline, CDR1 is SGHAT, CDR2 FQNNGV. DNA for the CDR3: TGTGCCAGCAGCCCCCCAGGGACATATGGGAACACTGAAGCTTTCTTT. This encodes CASSPPGTYGNTEAFF.